The rows below give T cell receptor beta chains drawn from one sample of a study of resident and recirculating memory T cells in vitiligo. Profiling relied on immunoSEQ multiplex PCR, and the TCRdb table lists in-frame clones only, not all of them. The sample has around 78,000 clones, approximately 90% seen once. Material for sequencing was blood. These receptors were obtained from a male donor with vitiligo. Both conserved end residues are part of each CDR3. The order of the fields is CDR3 protein, clone size, J gene, V gene. Where a row states a size, it is once, few, many or the class of an expanded clone; other rows omit it.

cdr3_aa: CASSYSKSGNQPQHF
clone_size: NA
j_call: TRBJ1-5
v_call: TRBV6-5

cdr3_aa: CASRPLRDNSNQPQHF
clone_size: few
j_call: TRBJ1-5
v_call: TRBV28

cdr3_aa: CASTPRGTQGPYEQYF
clone_size: NA
j_call: TRBJ2-7
v_call: TRBV2

cdr3_aa: CASSESTGRNTEAFF
clone_size: NA
j_call: TRBJ1-1
v_call: TRBV10-1

cdr3_aa: CASSEAWGGSGNTIYF
clone_size: NA
j_call: TRBJ1-3
v_call: TRBV6-1

cdr3_aa: CASSQGWNEQFF
clone_size: once
j_call: TRBJ2-1
v_call: TRBV28

cdr3_aa: CASSQVLAGQVKSYEQYF
clone_size: NA
j_call: TRBJ2-7
v_call: TRBV4-1

cdr3_aa: CASSLGAGRSQETQYF
clone_size: NA
j_call: TRBJ2-5
v_call: TRBV7-3

cdr3_aa: CASSRLAGYEQYF
clone_size: NA
j_call: TRBJ2-7
v_call: TRBV10-1

cdr3_aa: CASSEGGSGNSPLHF
clone_size: NA
j_call: TRBJ1-6
v_call: TRBV6-4

cdr3_aa: CASHGLAGDEQYF
clone_size: NA
j_call: TRBJ2-7
v_call: TRBV6-6

cdr3_aa: CASSTGLTGELFF
clone_size: NA
j_call: TRBJ2-2
v_call: TRBV5-1

cdr3_aa: CASSSIHRGDLYNEQFF
clone_size: NA
j_call: TRBJ2-1
v_call: TRBV28

cdr3_aa: CASRGVNYGYTF
clone_size: NA
j_call: TRBJ1-2
v_call: TRBV28

cdr3_aa: CAWSDTGEKLFF
clone_size: few
j_call: TRBJ1-4
v_call: TRBV30

cdr3_aa: CASSNPPRASTDTQYF
clone_size: NA
j_call: TRBJ2-3
v_call: TRBV7-9

cdr3_aa: CATETGGNTEAFF
clone_size: NA
j_call: TRBJ1-1
v_call: TRBV28

cdr3_aa: CSVEGSTFSSSYEQYF
clone_size: few
j_call: TRBJ2-7
v_call: TRBV29-1

cdr3_aa: CASSSSPGTYEQYF
clone_size: NA
j_call: TRBJ2-7
v_call: TRBV5-1

cdr3_aa: CASSIAPGSHNEQFF
clone_size: NA
j_call: TRBJ2-1
v_call: TRBV19

cdr3_aa: CASSATSGSDTAKNIQYF
clone_size: NA
j_call: TRBJ2-4
v_call: TRBV6-1

cdr3_aa: CASSSPPEGRYEQYF
clone_size: once
j_call: TRBJ2-7
v_call: TRBV4-1

cdr3_aa: CASSFLAVGELFF
clone_size: NA
j_call: TRBJ2-2
v_call: TRBV27

cdr3_aa: CSVVLTGAYNEQFF
clone_size: once
j_call: TRBJ2-1
v_call: TRBV29-1

cdr3_aa: CASTPGTPYEQYF
clone_size: NA
j_call: TRBJ2-7
v_call: TRBV28

cdr3_aa: CASSEALAGSYNEQFF
clone_size: NA
j_call: TRBJ2-1
v_call: TRBV10-1

cdr3_aa: CASSEGDPLLAGTKNIQYF
clone_size: NA
j_call: TRBJ2-4
v_call: TRBV2

cdr3_aa: CAWSVRLGQGGPYEQYF
clone_size: NA
j_call: TRBJ2-7
v_call: TRBV30

cdr3_aa: CASSETGEYRYEQYF
clone_size: NA
j_call: TRBJ2-7
v_call: TRBV28

cdr3_aa: CASSLDRAGGELFF
clone_size: NA
j_call: TRBJ2-2
v_call: TRBV28

cdr3_aa: CASSQRGQGNDYEQYF
clone_size: NA
j_call: TRBJ2-7
v_call: TRBV4-1

cdr3_aa: CASSQDLGTTPYEQYF
clone_size: NA
j_call: TRBJ2-7
v_call: TRBV4-3

cdr3_aa: CASSPLRGGGYTF
clone_size: NA
j_call: TRBJ1-2
v_call: TRBV11-2

cdr3_aa: CASSRDRGNEKLFF
clone_size: NA
j_call: TRBJ1-4
v_call: TRBV18

cdr3_aa: CASSLRQGNEKLFF
clone_size: NA
j_call: TRBJ1-4
v_call: TRBV28

cdr3_aa: CASSTDWNTEAFF
clone_size: NA
j_call: TRBJ1-1
v_call: TRBV5-1

cdr3_aa: CSVEDSTGNMNTEAFF
clone_size: NA
j_call: TRBJ1-1
v_call: TRBV29-1

cdr3_aa: CASSQDGGDRTSYEQYF
clone_size: NA
j_call: TRBJ2-7
v_call: TRBV4-3

cdr3_aa: CASSRAPQETQYF
clone_size: NA
j_call: TRBJ2-5
v_call: TRBV11-2

cdr3_aa: CASSLLAGITDTQYF
clone_size: NA
j_call: TRBJ2-3
v_call: TRBV7-9

cdr3_aa: CASSPSTAPGKLFF
clone_size: few
j_call: TRBJ1-4
v_call: TRBV5-4

cdr3_aa: CASSPRLQETQYF
clone_size: NA
j_call: TRBJ2-5
v_call: TRBV9

cdr3_aa: CASSVDQGPAEAFF
clone_size: NA
j_call: TRBJ1-1
v_call: TRBV9

cdr3_aa: CASNWREGRNEQFF
clone_size: NA
j_call: TRBJ2-1
v_call: TRBV7-9

cdr3_aa: CASSVLAGGYNEQFF
clone_size: many
j_call: TRBJ2-1
v_call: TRBV11-3

cdr3_aa: CASSWGLAGVNEQFF
clone_size: NA
j_call: TRBJ2-1
v_call: TRBV6-1

cdr3_aa: CASGPGHQRTDTQYF
clone_size: NA
j_call: TRBJ2-3
v_call: TRBV19

cdr3_aa: CASSFGQAYEQYF
clone_size: NA
j_call: TRBJ2-7
v_call: TRBV7-9

cdr3_aa: CASSRRDRGSEQYF
clone_size: NA
j_call: TRBJ2-7
v_call: TRBV19

cdr3_aa: CASSSRREMSYNEQFF
clone_size: NA
j_call: TRBJ2-1
v_call: TRBV5-4

cdr3_aa: CASSLEGRGETQYF
clone_size: NA
j_call: TRBJ2-5
v_call: TRBV7-2

cdr3_aa: CASSWGDRVNTEAFF
clone_size: NA
j_call: TRBJ1-1
v_call: TRBV5-1

cdr3_aa: CASSLRLAGSTDTQYF
clone_size: NA
j_call: TRBJ2-3
v_call: TRBV7-3